This TCR beta chain was identified in a study of blood T cell repertoires in COVID-19. Study-level information: The origin of the acute and convalescent COVID-19 samples was the United States, Italy and Spain. In each case, the material was cDNA or gDNA derived from T cells, B-cell-depleted T cells, or PBMCs.

Original processing methods: Estimation of nucleated cell counts was performed using reference gene primer amplification. The table came from immunoSEQ multiplex PCR; TCRdb's copy has only in-frame clones and leaves some out. The DNA was the basis for D and trimming; V, J and clone size are from that table. The data hold approximately 260,000 clones, with approximately 82% observed a single time. V shed 2 bases and J 5 bases; nucleotides not matched to a gene: 5. The CDR3 contains 15 residues. Germline V CDR1 and CDR2: SGHRS, YFSETQ. This rearrangement joins TRBV5-1 to TRBJ2-3; 10 bases agree with TRBD2. The sequence was collected from a woman aged 80 or over with active or convalescent COVID-19. The sequenced material came from peripheral blood. The CDR3 region has the DNA TGCGCCAGCAGCTTATCCGGGACTAGCGAAGATACGCAGTATTTT. It specifies CASSLSGTSEDTQYF.